Shown below are 27 T cell receptor beta chains from a single sample sequenced in a study of T-cell reconstitution after alpha-beta-depleted transplantation in children. Construction of the TCRbeta library involved unique molecular identifiers. TCRdb itself ran the PCR reads through MiXCR, one entry per CDR3 protein. The sample records more than 150,000 distinct CDR3 sequences, just over 14% being singletons. The sequenced sample was PBMCs from the stem cell graft donor, obtained from the stem cell graft. These receptors all stem from a human donor who donated a stem cell graft to a child with acute lymphoblastic leukemia.

This clonotype occurred many times. A read error may account for a junction end that differs from germline. The chain employs TRBV10-3 and TRBJ1-1, with 9 nucleotides matching TRBD1. CDR1 is ENHRY and CDR2 is SYGVKD in the germline V gene. The CDR3 extends over 13 amino acids. CDR3 sequence reads: CAISRQGDTEVFF. CDR3 in DNA: TGTGCCATCAGCCGACAGGGGGACACTGAAGTTTTCTTT.

For this clonotype: A much larger clone differs from this one at a single base, so this may be a read error. V gene TRBV29-1 combines with J gene TRBJ1-2; TRBD1 agrees at 8 bases. Germline V gene sequence: CDR1 SQVTM, CDR2 ANQGSEA. Germline trimming cut 7 bases from V and 0 bases from J; bases unmatched to any gene: 10. There are 15 residues in the CDR3. CDR3 loop: CSARTGQGANYGYTF. CDR3 in DNA: TGCAGCGCACGGACAGGGCAGGGAGCTAACTATGGCTACACCTTC.

The genes are TRBV5-1 and TRBJ2-3; 10 bases line up with TRBD2. The ends lost 7 bases at V and 6 bases at J; junction bases unmatched: 11. The CDR3 extends over 15 amino acids. The germline V gene encodes CDR1 SGHRS and CDR2 YFSETQ. As DNA, the CDR3 is TGCGCCAGCTCCTACTCGGGACTAGCGTCCGATACGCAGTATTTT. Protein sequence: CASSYSGLASDTQYF.

This clonotype was picked up many times. V usage is TRBV12-3 or TRBV12-4 and J usage is TRBJ1-1; 9 bases align to TRBD1. V was clipped by 6 bases and J by 2 bases; unmatched bases: 1. This CDR3 is 13 amino acids long. Written as DNA, the CDR3 is TGTGCCAGCAGGGACAGGGGAAACACTGAAGCTTTCTTT. Its protein is CASRDRGNTEAFF.

This clonotype came up many times. The chain has TRBV5-1 and TRBJ2-7; 11 bases line up with TRBD2. The CDR3 length is 15 residues. Trimming took 2 bases from V and 5 from J; bases not matched to a gene: 6. Germline V gene sequence: CDR1 SGHRS, CDR2 YFSETQ. The CDR3 region has the DNA TGCGCCAGCAGCTTACGCGGGACTAGCGGCGACGAGCAGTACTTC. This sequence encodes CASSLRGTSGDEQYF. Filled out from reference TRBV5-1 and TRBJ2-7, the complete variable domain reads KAGVTQTPRYLIKTRGQQVTLSCSPISGHRSVSWYQQTPGQGLQFLFEYFSETQRNKGNFPGRFSGRQFSNSRSEMNVSTLELGDSALYLCASSLRGTSGDEQYFGPGTRLTVT.

This rearrangement joins TRBV6-2 or TRBV6-3 to TRBJ2-1; 10 nucleotides align to TRBD2. This CDR3 is built from 14 residues. The V segment lost 5 bases and the J segment 6 bases; nucleotides outside the gene matches: 4. The germline V gene encodes CDR1 MNHEY and CDR2 SVGEGT. The CDR3 reads CASSRTSGSNEQFF. In DNA form, the CDR3 reads TGTGCCAGCAGTCGGACTAGCGGTAGCAATGAGCAGTTCTTC.

This chain uses TRBV5-1 with TRBJ2-7, with D perhaps matching TRBD1 or TRBD2 (5 bases each). The CDR3 has 14 residues. Germline lookup yields CDR1 SGHRS and CDR2 YFSETQ. V was trimmed by 5 bases and J by 5 bases, leaving 17 bases between them. This CDR3 is CASRPGPEDNEQYF. The CDR3 DNA reads as TGCGCCAGCAGACCGGGACCGGAGGACAACGAGCAGTACTTC.

The rearrangement uses TRBV5-4 and TRBJ2-3, with 8 bases that match TRBD1. With 3 bases clipped from V and 6 bases from J, the junction kept 0 bases outside the gene matches. The CDR3 loop spans 12 amino acids. Germline V CDR1 and CDR2: SGHNT, YYREEE (reference sequence). The CDR3 nucleotides are TGTGCCAGCAGCTGGGACAGGGATACGCAGTATTTT. It encodes CASSWDRDTQYF.

V and J are TRBV5-4 and TRBJ1-2; 8 nucleotides match TRBD1. The V and J ends lost 0 bases and 3 bases, in that order; junction bases with no gene match: 7. There are 16 residues in the CDR3. Germline CDR1 SGHNT, CDR2 YYREEE (reference sequence). CDR3 residues: CASSLEGQGAHYGYTF. Written as DNA, the CDR3 is TGTGCCAGCAGCTTGGAAGGTCAGGGGGCTCACTATGGCTACACCTTC.

Ten or more counts support this clonotype. V and J are TRBV10-2 and TRBJ2-3; 9 bases align to TRBD2. With V trimmed by 8 bases and J by 5 bases, 8 bases remained unmatched. This CDR3 comprises 14 residues. Germline CDR1 reads WSHSY; CDR2 reads SAAADI. CDR3 in DNA: TGCGCCAGCTGGCCGACTAGCGGAGGAGATACGCAGTATTTT. Protein sequence: CASWPTSGGDTQYF.

This clonotype came up many times. This chain connects TRBV28 to TRBJ2-4; tentative D call: TRBD2 (6 bases). V lost 7 bases and J 6 bases, leaving 16 bases between the germline ends. The CDR3 is 14 residues long. Germline lookup yields CDR1 MDHEN and CDR2 SYDVKM. The CDR3 reads CASTLNPGGNIQYF. CDR3 bases: TGTGCCAGCACTCTAAATCCCGGGGGAAACATTCAGTACTTC.

The chain's CDR3 is CAIRAATSGRAAGANVLTF. The CDR3 DNA reads TGTGCCATCAGGGCTGCGACTAGCGGGAGGGCCGCTGGGGCCAACGTCCTGACTTTC. The chain joins TRBV10-3 to TRBJ2-6; the match to TRBD2 covers 14 bases. With 6 bases clipped from V and 2 bases from J, the junction kept 9 bases outside the gene matches. This CDR3 is built from 19 residues. Per germline, CDR1 ENHRY and CDR2 SYGVKD.

The V gene is TRBV19, the J gene TRBJ2-3; TRBD1 might be the D (5 bases). Deletions cut 6 bases from V and 0 bases from J, with 16 bases between. There are 16 residues in the CDR3. Germline V gives CDR1 LNHDA, CDR2 SQIVND (reference sequence). CDR3 residues: CASRPAQGGSTDTQYF. The CDR3 DNA sequence: TGTGCCAGTAGACCGGCCCAGGGTGGGAGCACAGATACGCAGTATTTT.

This clonotype occurred many times. The CDR3 DNA sequence: TGTGCCAGCAGCATGTGGGACAGCCAAGAGACCCAGTACTTC. Its protein is CASSMWDSQETQYF. This rearrangement joins TRBV9 to TRBJ2-5; 7 positions agree with TRBD1. CDR1 and CDR2 (germline): SGDLS, YYNGEE. This CDR3 comprises 14 residues. Trimming cost V 4 bases and J 1 base; bases outside gene matches: 4.

By share of the sample, this clonotype is medium-sized. The chain's CDR3 is CSARDPRTDSNEQFF. CDR3 nucleotides: TGCAGTGCTAGAGACCCTCGGACCGATTCGAATGAGCAGTTCTTC. V and J are TRBV20-1 and TRBJ2-1; no clear D gene. Looked up from germline, CDR1 is DFQATT and CDR2 is SNEGSKA (reference sequence). Trimming removed 0 bases at V and 7 bases at J, with 16 bases between. This CDR3 contains 15 residues.

As regards this clonotype: A much larger clone sits a single nucleotide away, making a read error possible. The V call is TRBV12-3 or TRBV12-4, the J call TRBJ2-1; possibly TRBD2 for D (6 bases). V lost 6 bases, J lost 0 bases, and 15 bases lay in between. This CDR3 comprises 16 residues. This chain's CDR3 is CASRGAGKVSYNEQFF. CDR3 DNA sequence: TGTGCCAGCAGAGGAGCGGGTAAGGTCTCCTACAATGAGCAGTTCTTC.

J is TRBJ2-2 and V is TRBV6-5; 11 bases line up with TRBD1. This CDR3 has 16 amino acids. V dropped 4 bases and J dropped 3; count of bases not matched to a gene: 4. The germline CDR1 and CDR2 sequences are MNHEY and SVGAGI. The CDR3 bases are TGTGCCAGCAGTTTATGGGACAGGGGGGACACCGGGGAGCTGTTTTTT. It specifies CASSLWDRGDTGELFF.

This clonotype was counted many times. The chain's CDR3 is CAISVGGPPQYF. The CDR3 DNA reads TGTGCCATCAGTGTCGGCGGCCCTCCGCAGTATTTT. The chain links TRBV10-3 to TRBJ2-3; D remains unclear. The CDR3 extends over 12 amino acids. Per the germline V gene, CDR1 is ENHRY and CDR2 is SYGVKD. V lost 4 bases and J lost 10, with 12 bases in between.

Ten or more counts support this clonotype. This chain links TRBV20-1 with TRBJ2-6; maybe TRBD1 (5 bases). The CDR3 is 17 residues long. Germline assignment: CDR1 DFQATT and CDR2 SNEGSKA (reference sequence). V dropped 1 base and J dropped 6 bases, with 19 bases sitting between them. In DNA, the CDR3 is TGCAGTGCTAGAGCAACGCCCTGGGGCCAGAAGGCCAACGTCCTGACTTTC. It yields the protein CSARATPWGQKANVLTF.

This clonotype occurred many times. V usage is TRBV6-1 and J usage is TRBJ2-5; 13 nucleotides agree with TRBD2. Germline values: CDR1 MNHNS, CDR2 SASEGT. This CDR3 contains 15 residues. Trimming took 4 bases from V and 3 from J; bases not matched to a gene: 2. The CDR3 spells CASSGLAGGKETQYF. CDR3 coding DNA: TGTGCCAGCAGTGGACTAGCGGGAGGTAAAGAGACCCAGTACTTC.

This clonotype occurred many times. The gene calls are TRBV7-9 and TRBJ1-1, with D perhaps TRBD1 (6 bases). The length of the CDR3 is 13 residues. Germline V lookup: CDR1 SEHNR, CDR2 FQNEAQ (reference sequence). V was clipped by 5 bases and J by 8 bases, with 15 bases between them. CDR3 region: CASSNLGAGEAFF. CDR3 sequence (DNA): TGTGCCAGCAGCAACCTGGGGGCAGGAGAAGCTTTCTTT. The entire variable domain, with the rest obtained from reference TRBV7-9 and TRBJ1-1, is as follows: DTGVSQNPRHKITKRGQNVTFRCDPISEHNRLYWYRQTLGQGPEFLTYFQNEAQLEKSRLLSDRFSAERPKGSFSTLEIQRTEQGDSAMYLCASSNLGAGEAFFGQGTRLTVV.

This rearrangement joins TRBV4-2 to TRBJ2-1; TRBD2 aligns across 9 bases. Germline V gene lookup returns CDR1 LGHNA and CDR2 YNFKEQ. The CDR3 covers 15 residues. Trimming at V came to 1 base and at J to 8 bases, leaving 6 bases not matched to a gene. CDR3 in DNA: TGTGCCAGCAGCCAAGGACTAGCGGAACAAGATGAGCAGTTCTTC. This gives the protein CASSQGLAEQDEQFF.

The chain employs TRBV5-1 and TRBJ2-2; D remains ambiguous. Germline values: CDR1 SGHRS, CDR2 YFSETQ. The CDR3 is 13 amino acids. The V end was cut by 0 bases, the J end by 5 bases, with 5 bases between. This CDR3 is CASSLAVTGELFF. DNA for the CDR3: TGCGCCAGCAGCTTGGCCGTGACCGGGGAGCTGTTTTTT.

There are many counts of this clonotype. V and J are TRBV12-3 or TRBV12-4 and TRBJ1-5, with D tentatively TRBD1 (5 bases). This CDR3 has 12 residues. V gave up 8 bases and J gave up 5 bases, with 10 bases separating them. DNA of the CDR3: TGTGCCAGCTCGACAGACTATCAGCCCCAGCATTTT. Amino acid sequence: CASSTDYQPQHF.

There are many counts of this clonotype. CDR3: CASSLVRDAGNTIYF. The CDR3 DNA follows: TGTGCCAGCAGCTTGGTCCGGGACGCTGGAAACACCATATATTTT. This rearrangement joins TRBV11-2 to TRBJ1-3; possible D gene TRBD1, 5 bases. The CDR3 runs 15 residues. Trimming took 3 bases from V and 2 from J, leaving 11 bases between them. From germline, CDR1 is SGHAT and CDR2 FQNNGV.

This clonotype was counted at least ten times. DNA of the CDR3: TGCAGTGCACGGCGAAGGGGGGTCTACGAGCAGTACTTC. It is translated as CSARRRGVYEQYF. This chain joins TRBV20-1 and TRBJ2-7, with D perhaps assigned TRBD1 or TRBD2 (6 bases each). The CDR3 is 13 residues long. CDR1 and CDR2 from the germline V gene are DFQATT and SNEGSKA (reference sequence). V shed 6 bases and J shed 3 bases, with 15 bases lying between them.

The chain links TRBV20-1 to TRBJ1-5; D may be TRBD1 (5 bases). The V end lost 6 bases, the J end lost 2 bases, and 20 bases lay between the germline ends. The CDR3 spans 16 residues. Germline-derived CDR1 and CDR2 are DFQATT and SNEGSKA (reference sequence). Written as DNA, the CDR3 is TGCAGTGCCCGCCCTCAGGGTGGATTCGGCAATCAGCCCCAGCATTTT. Translated, it gives CSARPQGGFGNQPQHF.